Listed below are T cell receptor beta chains from one sample, sequenced in a study of cytomegalovirus exposure and HLA in healthy donors. Sequencing used immunoSEQ multiplex PCR; TCRdb keeps in-frame clones, though not all of them. The sample lists approximately 70,000 clones, 70% to 85% occurring once. The sequencing input was PBMCs. The receptor source for this set is a human donor in good health. CDR3s include the opening cysteine and the closing phenylalanine or tryptophan. The D gene is left open where the match is weak. Clone size is shown for a subset of rows, as once, few, many or a class of expanded clone.

TRBV29-1	TRBD1	-	TRBJ1-2	TGCAGCGTTGAATCAGGGGGCGATGGCTACACCTTC	CSVESGGDGYTF
TRBV6-5	TRBD1	-	TRBJ1-5	TGTGCCAGCTACGGCGGGACAGGGGTTCAGCCCCAGCATTTT	CASYGGTGVQPQHF
TRBV28	TRBD1	-	TRBJ1-1	TGTGCCAGCGGAACTATCGACAGGGCCGTTGCCCCTGAAGCTTTCTTT	CASGTIDRAVAPEAFF
TRBV7-3	TRBD2	-	TRBJ2-3	TGTGCCAGCAGCTTACCGGTGGGACTAGCGGGAGTTGGGAGCACAGATACGCAGTATTTT	CASSLPVGLAGVGSTDTQYF
TRBV4-1	TRBD2	-	TRBJ2-7	TGCGCCAGCAGCCTGACTCCTTCTAGCGGGAGGGCCGGCTACGAGCAGTACTTC	CASSLTPSSGRAGYEQYF
TRBV25-1	TRBD1	once	TRBJ2-4	TGTGCCGCGGGACAGGGGAACATTCAGTACTTC	CAAGQGNIQYF
TRBV12-5	TRBD1	-	TRBJ1-2	TGTGCTAGTGGTTTGGTACAGGGGGCTTTGAACTATGGCTACACCTTC	CASGLVQGALNYGYTF
TRBV7-2	TRBD2	-	TRBJ2-4	TGTGCCAGCAGACCTACCGGGACTAGCGGGAGTTTGGCCAAAAACATTCAGTACTTC	CASRPTGTSGSLAKNIQYF
TRBV10-3	TRBD2	-	TRBJ2-3	TGTGCCATCAGCGGGGACGGAGCGGGAAATACAGATACGCAGTATTTT	CAISGDGAGNTDTQYF
TRBV5-6	-	-	TRBJ2-7	TGTGCCAGCAGACCGACTAGTTTCCACGAGCAGTACTTC	CASRPTSFHEQYF
TRBV30	-	-	TRBJ2-3	TGTGCCTGTTTAAACAGGGTGGGTAGCACAGATACGCAGTATTTT	CACLNRVGSTDTQYF
TRBV18	-	-	TRBJ2-7	TGTGCCAGCTCACCTAAACAGGTCCGAGGCGAGCAGTACTTC	CASSPKQVRGEQYF
TRBV6-7	-	-	TRBJ2-7	TGTGCCAGCAGTTACCCTGGGTGTGGGAGAAACTCCTACGAGCAGTACTTC	CASSYPGCGRNSYEQYF
TRBV15	TRBD1	-	TRBJ2-7	TGTGCCACCAGCAGAGATATAGGACAGGGGGCGTTACGCTCCTACGAGCAGTACTTC	CATSRDIGQGALRSYEQYF
TRBV29-1	-	-	TRBJ2-7	TGCAGCGTTGAAGCAAAACATGGCGAGCAGTACTTC	CSVEAKHGEQYF
TRBV5-1	TRBD2	-	TRBJ2-7	TGCGCCAGCAGCTTATCGACTAGCGGGCTGGGCGAGCAGTACTTC	CASSLSTSGLGEQYF
TRBV6-5	-	-	TRBJ2-7	TGTGCCAGCAGTTACTCGACTAGTGGCGCGGGCGAGCAGTACTTC	CASSYSTSGAGEQYF
TRBV2	-	-	TRBJ2-5	TGTGCCAGCAGTGAAGTCAGGGCCGGGGAGACCCAGTACTTC	CASSEVRAGETQYF